The rows below give T cell receptor beta chains drawn from one sample of a study of blood T cell repertoires in COVID-19. Clones were read by immunoSEQ multiplex PCR, and TCRdb kept only the in-frame ones, dropping some. Found here are hundreds of thousands of clones, over 80% of them singletons; the top ten hold around 6%. Sequencing used peripheral blood. The receptor source for this set is a woman aged 50 to 65 with COVID-19, enrolled during active disease. Both conserved end residues are part of each CDR3. Fields, in order: J gene, V gene, clone size, D gene, CDR3 DNA, CDR3 protein. A D gene is named only where the DNA matches it firmly. Only some rows state a clone size, as once, few, many or a class for expanded clones.

j_gene: TRBJ2-3
v_gene: TRBV5-1
abundance: .
d_gene: TRBD2
CDR3nt: TGCGCCAGCAGCTTGAGGGGACTAGCTCGGTCCGATACGCAGTATTTT
CDR3aa: CASSLRGLARSDTQYF

j_gene: TRBJ2-1
v_gene: TRBV6-1
abundance: .
d_gene: .
CDR3nt: TGTGCCAGCAGTGAAGGTCGGGTGAACGGTGAGCAGTTCTTC
CDR3aa: CASSEGRVNGEQFF

j_gene: TRBJ2-5
v_gene: TRBV11-3
abundance: .
d_gene: .
CDR3nt: TGTGCCAGCAGCCATGAGCCGTGGATAGCGGCCTCAGGGACCCAGTACTTC
CDR3aa: CASSHEPWIAASGTQYF

j_gene: TRBJ2-5
v_gene: TRBV5-1
abundance: .
d_gene: .
CDR3nt: TGCGCCAGCAGCTTCAAAGAGACCCAGTACTTC
CDR3aa: CASSFKETQYF

j_gene: TRBJ2-2
v_gene: TRBV7-2
abundance: .
d_gene: .
CDR3nt: TGTGCCAGCAGCTTACGGTGGGCCAACACCGGGGAGCTGTTTTTT
CDR3aa: CASSLRWANTGELFF

j_gene: TRBJ2-5
v_gene: TRBV7-2
abundance: .
d_gene: TRBD1
CDR3nt: TGTGCCAGCAGCTCCGGACAGGGAGCTACAAAAGAGACCCAGTACTTC
CDR3aa: CASSSGQGATKETQYF

j_gene: TRBJ1-1
v_gene: TRBV24-1
abundance: .
d_gene: TRBD1
CDR3nt: TGTGCCACCAGTGATTTGAGGACAGGGGGCGAAGCTTTCTTT
CDR3aa: CATSDLRTGGEAFF

j_gene: TRBJ2-7
v_gene: TRBV7-2
abundance: .
d_gene: TRBD1
CDR3nt: TGTGCCAGCAGCTTAACACCGGGACAGGCGACCTACGAGCAGTACTTC
CDR3aa: CASSLTPGQATYEQYF

j_gene: TRBJ2-5
v_gene: TRBV5-1
abundance: .
d_gene: TRBD1
CDR3nt: TGCGCCAGCAGCGGGGGAAGGACAGGGACCGGGGAGACCCAGTACTTC
CDR3aa: CASSGGRTGTGETQYF

j_gene: TRBJ2-5
v_gene: TRBV24-1
abundance: .
d_gene: TRBD1
CDR3nt: TGTGCCACCAGTGTCCGGGACAGGGGGCTTGGAGAGACCCAGTACTTC
CDR3aa: CATSVRDRGLGETQYF

j_gene: TRBJ2-7
v_gene: TRBV7-9
abundance: .
d_gene: .
CDR3nt: TGTGCCAGCAGCTTAGCGGGAGGGGGCGAGCAGTACTTC
CDR3aa: CASSLAGGGEQYF

j_gene: TRBJ2-5
v_gene: TRBV27
abundance: .
d_gene: TRBD1
CDR3nt: TGTGCCAGCAGTACCCGGACAGGGGGCGAGAGGGAGACCCAGTACTTC
CDR3aa: CASSTRTGGERETQYF

j_gene: TRBJ2-6
v_gene: TRBV13
abundance: .
d_gene: .
CDR3nt: TGTGCCAGCAGCTCGGGACAACCTACTAGGGCCAACGTCCTGACTTTC
CDR3aa: CASSSGQPTRANVLTF

j_gene: TRBJ1-2
v_gene: TRBV30
abundance: .
d_gene: .
CDR3nt: TGTGCCTGGAGTGGGTTCGCGTATGGCTACACCTTC
CDR3aa: CAWSGFAYGYTF

j_gene: TRBJ2-1
v_gene: TRBV5-1
abundance: .
d_gene: TRBD1
CDR3nt: TGCGCCAGCAGGTCCGGGACAGGGGAACGCAATGAGCAGTTCTTC
CDR3aa: CASRSGTGERNEQFF

j_gene: TRBJ1-2
v_gene: TRBV28
abundance: .
d_gene: TRBD1
CDR3nt: TGTGCCAGCAGGACAGGGGGCAAGTATGGCTACACCTTC
CDR3aa: CASRTGGKYGYTF

j_gene: TRBJ1-5
v_gene: TRBV18
abundance: .
d_gene: TRBD1
CDR3nt: TGTGCCAGCTCACCGGGACAGGCTAATCAGCCCCAGCATTTT
CDR3aa: CASSPGQANQPQHF

j_gene: TRBJ1-6
v_gene: TRBV29-1
abundance: few
d_gene: .
CDR3nt: TGCAGCGTGGGGCACGATTTTAGTTCACCCCTCCACTTT
CDR3aa: CSVGHDFSSPLHF

j_gene: TRBJ2-3
v_gene: TRBV7-2
abundance: .
d_gene: .
CDR3nt: TGTGCCAGCAGCTTAGTTGGGAGACAATCTAGCACAGATACGCAGTATTTT
CDR3aa: CASSLVGRQSSTDTQYF

j_gene: TRBJ1-1
v_gene: TRBV30
abundance: .
d_gene: .
CDR3nt: TGTGCCTGGAGGGGGGCCACCGAGGCTGAAGCTTTCTTT
CDR3aa: CAWRGATEAEAFF

j_gene: TRBJ2-3
v_gene: TRBV9
abundance: .
d_gene: .
CDR3nt: TGTGCCAGCAGCGGGGGTTGGCTAGCGCTAACAGATACGCAGTATTTT
CDR3aa: CASSGGWLALTDTQYF

j_gene: TRBJ2-5
v_gene: TRBV2
abundance: .
d_gene: .
CDR3nt: TGTGCCAGCAGTAATCGACAGGGAGGTACGGAGACCCAGTACTTC
CDR3aa: CASSNRQGGTETQYF

j_gene: TRBJ1-4
v_gene: TRBV4-1
abundance: .
d_gene: .
CDR3nt: TGCGCCAGCAGCCAAGGACGCCTAGTTTTGTCGGGGCTGTTTTTT
CDR3aa: CASSQGRLVLSGLFF

j_gene: TRBJ1-1
v_gene: TRBV10-1
abundance: .
d_gene: TRBD1
CDR3nt: TGCGCCAGCAGGGCCGAATCCGGGACAGGGCTTCTCGGCACTGAAGCTTTCTTT
CDR3aa: CASRAESGTGLLGTEAFF

j_gene: TRBJ2-7
v_gene: TRBV6-5
abundance: .
d_gene: .
CDR3nt: TGTGCCAGCAGTTACATGGGAACAGGTCGGGCATACGAGCAGTACTTC
CDR3aa: CASSYMGTGRAYEQYF

j_gene: TRBJ2-1
v_gene: TRBV7-7
abundance: .
d_gene: TRBD2
CDR3nt: TGTGCCAGCAGTGTAGGGCGGGAGGGTTACAATGAGCAGTTCTTC
CDR3aa: CASSVGREGYNEQFF

j_gene: TRBJ1-1
v_gene: TRBV7-2
abundance: .
d_gene: TRBD1
CDR3nt: TGTGCCAGCAGCTTGCAGGGGGCGAACACTGAAGCTTTCTTT
CDR3aa: CASSLQGANTEAFF

j_gene: TRBJ2-3
v_gene: TRBV5-4
abundance: once
d_gene: TRBD2
CDR3nt: TGTGCCAGCAGTCGAGGACTAGCGGGGTCTAGCACAGATACGCAGTATTTT
CDR3aa: CASSRGLAGSSTDTQYF

j_gene: TRBJ2-7
v_gene: TRBV27
abundance: .
d_gene: .
CDR3nt: TGTGCCAGCAGTTTAAAGCGGTGGGCAGGTACCTACGAGCAGTACTTC
CDR3aa: CASSLKRWAGTYEQYF

j_gene: TRBJ1-5
v_gene: TRBV29-1
abundance: .
d_gene: .
CDR3nt: TGCAGCGTGAGGGGGGGGGCTTCCAATCAGCCCCAGCATTTT
CDR3aa: CSVRGGASNQPQHF

j_gene: TRBJ2-3
v_gene: TRBV10-1
abundance: .
d_gene: .
CDR3nt: TGCGCCAGCAGTGATATCTCTAGTTTAACAGATACGCAGTATTTT
CDR3aa: CASSDISSLTDTQYF

j_gene: TRBJ2-2
v_gene: TRBV18
abundance: .
d_gene: .
CDR3nt: TGTGCCAGCTCACCACTAATCAGTTCGACAGGCCCCACCGGGGAGCTGTTTTTT
CDR3aa: CASSPLISSTGPTGELFF

j_gene: TRBJ2-1
v_gene: TRBV29-1
abundance: .
d_gene: TRBD2
CDR3nt: TGCAGCGCCGCCCCTAGCGGGGGGCATGAGCAGTTCTTC
CDR3aa: CSAAPSGGHEQFF

j_gene: TRBJ2-7
v_gene: TRBV7-9
abundance: .
d_gene: TRBD2
CDR3nt: TGTGCCAGCAGCCCTCCGGGAGGTTCCTACGAGCAGTACTTC
CDR3aa: CASSPPGGSYEQYF

j_gene: TRBJ2-1
v_gene: TRBV29-1
abundance: .
d_gene: .
CDR3nt: TGCAGCGTCGATTCGGACAATGACAATGAGCAGTTCTTC
CDR3aa: CSVDSDNDNEQFF

j_gene: TRBJ2-7
v_gene: TRBV25-1
abundance: .
d_gene: .
CDR3nt: TGTGCCAGCAGCGACACCTACGAGCAGTACTTC
CDR3aa: CASSDTYEQYF

j_gene: TRBJ2-7
v_gene: TRBV27
abundance: .
d_gene: .
CDR3nt: TGTGCCAGCAGTTTAACGTTAGACAGCTCCTACGAGCAGTACTTC
CDR3aa: CASSLTLDSSYEQYF

j_gene: TRBJ2-7
v_gene: TRBV5-4
abundance: .
d_gene: TRBD1
CDR3nt: TGTGCCAGCAGCCCCAGGGGGAATCCCTACGAGCAGTACTTC
CDR3aa: CASSPRGNPYEQYF

j_gene: TRBJ1-2
v_gene: TRBV3-1/TRBV3-2
abundance: .
d_gene: .
CDR3nt: TGTGCCAGCAGCCAACAAACACAGGGTTTCAGCGGCTACACCTTC
CDR3aa: CASSQQTQGFSGYTF

j_gene: TRBJ2-7
v_gene: TRBV7-2
abundance: .
d_gene: TRBD1
CDR3nt: TGTGCCAGCAGCTCTCAAGGACAGGCAACCTACGAGCAGTACTTC
CDR3aa: CASSSQGQATYEQYF

j_gene: TRBJ2-1
v_gene: TRBV11-3
abundance: .
d_gene: .
CDR3nt: TGTGCCAGCAGCTTAGACGGGACTCCCGGCAATGAGCAGTTCTTC
CDR3aa: CASSLDGTPGNEQFF

j_gene: TRBJ2-1
v_gene: TRBV14
abundance: .
d_gene: TRBD1
CDR3nt: TGTGCCAGCAGCCAAGCAACAGGGGGCGCCGGGAATGAGCAGTTCTTC
CDR3aa: CASSQATGGAGNEQFF

j_gene: TRBJ2-1
v_gene: TRBV6-2/TRBV6-3
abundance: .
d_gene: .
CDR3nt: TGTGCCAGCAGTTGGTCGGATGAGCAGTTCTTC
CDR3aa: CASSWSDEQFF

j_gene: TRBJ1-2
v_gene: TRBV27
abundance: .
d_gene: .
CDR3nt: TGTGCCAGCAGTGCCCACATTCAGGGCGGCTACACCTTC
CDR3aa: CASSAHIQGGYTF

j_gene: TRBJ1-1
v_gene: TRBV12-3/TRBV12-4
abundance: .
d_gene: TRBD1
CDR3nt: TGTGCCAGCAGTTTCGGGACAGAGACTGAAGCTTTCTTT
CDR3aa: CASSFGTETEAFF

j_gene: TRBJ1-1
v_gene: TRBV7-8
abundance: once
d_gene: .
CDR3nt: TGTGCCAGCAGCTTAGGGGACTCACCTAACACTGAAGCTTTCTTT
CDR3aa: CASSLGDSPNTEAFF

j_gene: TRBJ1-2
v_gene: TRBV5-1
abundance: .
d_gene: TRBD1
CDR3nt: TGCGCCAGCAGCTTGAGAGGGGACAGAAAGTATGGCTACACCTTC
CDR3aa: CASSLRGDRKYGYTF

j_gene: TRBJ2-2
v_gene: TRBV11-2
abundance: .
d_gene: TRBD2
CDR3nt: TGTGCCAGCAGCTTTAGCGGGAAGTACACCGGGGAGCTGTTTTTT
CDR3aa: CASSFSGKYTGELFF

j_gene: TRBJ2-7
v_gene: TRBV2
abundance: once
d_gene: TRBD2
CDR3nt: TGTGCCAGACAAACTAGCGCTACCTACGAGCAGTACTTC
CDR3aa: CARQTSATYEQYF

j_gene: TRBJ2-1
v_gene: TRBV18
abundance: .
d_gene: TRBD1
CDR3nt: TGTGCCAGCTCACCCAGGACAGGGGAGCACAATGAGCAGTTCTTC
CDR3aa: CASSPRTGEHNEQFF

j_gene: TRBJ2-2
v_gene: TRBV7-2
abundance: .
d_gene: .
CDR3nt: TGTGCCAGCAGCTTAGCGAGGAGCACCGGGGAGCTGTTTTTT
CDR3aa: CASSLARSTGELFF

j_gene: TRBJ2-7
v_gene: TRBV5-1
abundance: .
d_gene: .
CDR3nt: TGCGCCAGCAGCTGGGGGGAGGGGACAACCTACGAGCAGTACTTC
CDR3aa: CASSWGEGTTYEQYF

j_gene: TRBJ2-2
v_gene: TRBV18
abundance: .
d_gene: .
CDR3nt: TGTGCCAGCTCACCAGGGCAGTGGGTCACCGGGGAGCTGTTTTTT
CDR3aa: CASSPGQWVTGELFF

j_gene: TRBJ1-2
v_gene: TRBV9
abundance: .
d_gene: TRBD1
CDR3nt: TGTGCCAGCAGCCCTACAGGGGGCTTAGGAGGCTACACCTTC
CDR3aa: CASSPTGGLGGYTF

j_gene: TRBJ1-1
v_gene: TRBV29-1
abundance: .
d_gene: TRBD1
CDR3nt: TGCAGCGTGTTACAGGGGTTTACTGAAGCTTTCTTT
CDR3aa: CSVLQGFTEAFF